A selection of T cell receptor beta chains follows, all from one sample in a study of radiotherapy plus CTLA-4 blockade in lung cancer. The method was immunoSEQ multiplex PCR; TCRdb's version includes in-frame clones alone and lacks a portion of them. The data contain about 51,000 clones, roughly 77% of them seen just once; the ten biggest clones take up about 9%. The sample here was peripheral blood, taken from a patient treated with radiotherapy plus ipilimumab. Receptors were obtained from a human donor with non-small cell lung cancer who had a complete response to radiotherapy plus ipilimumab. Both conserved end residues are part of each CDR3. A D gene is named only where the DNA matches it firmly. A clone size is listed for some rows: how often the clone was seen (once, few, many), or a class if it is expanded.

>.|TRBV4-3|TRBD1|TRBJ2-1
TGCGCCAGCAGCCAAAACAGGGGAAGTTCTGACCACAATGAGCAGTTCTTC
CASSQNRGSSDHNEQFF
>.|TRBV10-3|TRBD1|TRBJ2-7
TGTGCCATCAGTGAGTCTGGGACAGGAGGTCCAGTCTACGAGCAGTACTTC
CAISESGTGGPVYEQYF
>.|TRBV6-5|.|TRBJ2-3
TGTGCCAGCAGTTATGGGCAGGGTACAGATACGCAGTATTTT
CASSYGQGTDTQYF
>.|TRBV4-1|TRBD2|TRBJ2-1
TGCGCCAGCAGACAACTAGCGGTGGCCTACAATGAGCAGTTCTTC
CASRQLAVAYNEQFF
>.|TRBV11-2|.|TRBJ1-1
TGTGCCAGCAGCTTAGAGGGAGGGGTTTACACTGAAGCTTTCTTT
CASSLEGGVYTEAFF
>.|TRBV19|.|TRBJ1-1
TGTGCCAGTAGGTCTCACAGGGCGACCACTGAAGCTTTCTTT
CASRSHRATTEAFF
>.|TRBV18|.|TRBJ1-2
TGTGCCAGCTCGCCGGGCGATGGGGGCAACTATGGCTACACCTTC
CASSPGDGGNYGYTF
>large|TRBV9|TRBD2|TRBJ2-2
TGTGCCAGCAGCGTCGCCTCTAGCGGGAGGGTGGACACCGGGGAGCTGTTTTTT
CASSVASSGRVDTGELFF
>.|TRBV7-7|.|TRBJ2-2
TGTGCTAGCAGCTCAGGACAGAACACCGGGGAGCTGTTTTTT
CASSSGQNTGELFF
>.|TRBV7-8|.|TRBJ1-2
TGTGCCAGCAGCTTAGGCGGACAGATCTATGGCTACACCTTC
CASSLGGQIYGYTF
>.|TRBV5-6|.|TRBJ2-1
TGTGCCAGCAGTACTCAATACAATGAGCAGTTCTTC
CASSTQYNEQFF
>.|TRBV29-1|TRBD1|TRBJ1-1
TGCAGCGTTGTAGGGGGCCGGGGGGAAGCTTTCTTT
CSVVGGRGEAFF
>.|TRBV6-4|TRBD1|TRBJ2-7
TGTGCCAGCAGCTCGGGACAGGGGGCGCGGGAGCAGTACTTC
CASSSGQGAREQYF
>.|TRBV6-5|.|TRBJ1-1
TGTGCCAGCAGCCCGGACACCCTGAACACTGAAGCTTTCTTT
CASSPDTLNTEAFF
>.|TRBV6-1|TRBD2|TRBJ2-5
TGTGCCAGCAGGTCGGGACTAGCGGGACGGGAGACCCAGTACTTC
CASRSGLAGRETQYF
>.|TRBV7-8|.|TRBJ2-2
TGTGCCAGCAGCTCAACCGGGACAAACACCGGGGAGCTGTTTTTT
CASSSTGTNTGELFF
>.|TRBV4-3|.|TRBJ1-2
TGCGCCAGCAGCCACGCTTCCGGGGTAACTAACTATGGCTACACCTTC
CASSHASGVTNYGYTF
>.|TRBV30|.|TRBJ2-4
TGTGCCTGGAGTGGTGAAAGGGGAAACATTCAGTACTTC
CAWSGERGNIQYF
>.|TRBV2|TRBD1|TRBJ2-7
TGTGCCAGCAGGTCCGGGACAGGGCTTTACTTTAGCTACGAGCAGTACTTC
CASRSGTGLYFSYEQYF
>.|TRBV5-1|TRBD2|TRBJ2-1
TGCGCCAGCAGCTTGGATCTAGCGGGGGGCCACAATGAGCAGTTCTTC
CASSLDLAGGHNEQFF
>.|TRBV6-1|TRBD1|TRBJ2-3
TGTGCCAGCACTACCCAACAGGGGACCACAGATACGCAGTATTTT
CASTTQQGTTDTQYF
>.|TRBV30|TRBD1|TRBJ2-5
TGTGCTTGGAGTTACCAGACAGGGGGGGCGGGGGAGACCCAGTACTTC
CAWSYQTGGAGETQYF
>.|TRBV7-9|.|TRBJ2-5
TGTGCCAGCAGCTTAGAGGTAAAGCGAGAGACCCAGTACTTC
CASSLEVKRETQYF
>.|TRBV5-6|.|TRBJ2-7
TGTGCCAGCAGCTTGGTTTCTCGTAGCTCCTACGAGCAGTACTTC
CASSLVSRSSYEQYF
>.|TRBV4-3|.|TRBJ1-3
TGCGCCAGCAGCCAAGAGCCCCAAATTAGTGCTGGAAACACCATATATTTT
CASSQEPQISAGNTIYF
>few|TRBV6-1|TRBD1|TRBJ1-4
TGTGCCAGCAGCTTACAGGGGTATGAAAAACTGTTTTTT
CASSLQGYEKLFF
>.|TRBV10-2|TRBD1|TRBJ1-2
TGCGCCAGCAGTGAGTGGGCAGGGGGCAAAAGGGACTATGGCTACACCTTC
CASSEWAGGKRDYGYTF